This record looks at one T cell receptor (beta chain) sequence and its context. V dropped 1 base and J dropped 1; count of bases not matched to a gene: 1. The CDR3 is 15 residues long. Germline values: CDR1 SEHNR, CDR2 FQNEAQ (reference sequence). The data originate from a study of control samples from healthy donors and cancer patients. The table came from immunoSEQ multiplex PCR; TCRdb's copy has only in-frame clones and leaves some out. The data hold about 160,000 clones, with approximately 96% observed a single time. The V and J genes are TRBV7-9 and TRBJ2-1, with 7 nucleotides matching TRBD2. The TCR sequence derives from a woman between 40 and 55 years old in good health. Sequenced: blood. The CDR3 sequence: CASSLVGGSYNEQFF. The CDR3 DNA follows: TGTGCCAGCAGCTTAGTGGGGGGGTCCTACAATGAGCAGTTCTTC.